The present TCR beta chain was sequenced within a study of blood T cell repertoires in COVID-19. Study background: Both acute and convalescent COVID-19 samples were obtained from the United States, Italy and Spain. PBMCs, B-cell-depleted T cells, or T cells were the source of the cDNA or gDNA that made up the material.

Sequenced by immunoSEQ multiplex PCR; TCRdb stores in-frame clones only, minus some. The sample includes nearly 110,000 clones, more than 70% of them seen just once. The CDR3 contains 15 residues. Per the germline V gene, CDR1 is GTSNPN and CDR2 is SVGIG (reference sequence). J lost 4 bases, V lost 0 bases, and 6 bases had no gene match. This sequence joins TRBV30 and TRBJ2-5, with 9 nucleotides matching TRBD2. This clonotype was obtained from a man aged 50 to 59 with active or convalescent COVID-19. Sequenced: peripheral blood. The CDR3 DNA sequence: TGTGCCTGGAGTGTCCCCCTTAGCGGGAGAGAGACCCAGTACTTC. Protein: CAWSVPLSGRETQYF. The complete variable domain, with remaining parts taken from reference TRBV30 and TRBJ2-5, reads SQTIHQWPATLVQPVGSPLSLECTVEGTSNPNLYWYRQAAGRGLQLLFYSVGIGQISSEVPQNLSASRPQDRQFILSSKKLLLSDSGFYLCAWSVPLSGRETQYFGPGTRLLVL.